The source of this T cell receptor beta chain is a study of vaccination and CD4 T cells after COVID-19. General study results and limits: The median SARS-CoV-2-reactive clonotype number increased from about 20 to 38, without statistical significance.

The CDR3 covers 18 residues. CDR1 is SGHTA, CDR2 FQGTGA, per germline. Trimming cost V 3 bases and J 9 bases, with 27 bases left between them. Remarks on this clonotype: Its antigen remains unknown.

TCRdb ran MiXCR on the PCR reads and lists one entry per CDR3 protein. Here the sample spans about 36,000 distinct CDR3 sequences, 36% being singletons. Specified time point: late sampling 161 to 241 days after vaccination in a few convalescent patients. The sample was CD4+ T cells from blood, taken about 7 months after SARS-CoV-2 vaccination. This TCR derives from a human donor who had recovered from COVID-19. The V gene is TRBV7-3, the J gene TRBJ2-1; the D gene could be TRBD1 or TRBD2 (5 bases each). The CDR3 bases are TGTGCCAGCAGCTTCGACGTTGGGGTGGGGACCGGTCGTGGTGAGCAGTTCTTC. Translating it yields CASSFDVGVGTGRGEQFF.